The T cell receptor (beta chain) described here comes from a study of blood T cell repertoires in COVID-19. Looking at the study overall: PBMCs, B-cell-depleted T cells, or T cells were the source of the cDNA or gDNA that made up the material.

V gave up 0 bases and J gave up 0 bases, with 8 bases separating them. The germline CDR1 and CDR2 sequences are SGHDN and FVKESK. This CDR3 has 15 amino acids. The assay was immunoSEQ multiplex PCR, and TCRdb's table has in-frame clones only and misses some. The sample holds approximately 240,000 clones, 70% to 90% seen once. Material for sequencing was peripheral blood. The chain couples TRBV14 to TRBJ1-2; D uncertain. The sequence derives from a middle-aged woman who had recovered from COVID-19. The CDR3 coding sequence is TGTGCCAGCAGCCAAGATGCGGGATCTAACTATGGCTACACCTTC. Its translation is CASSQDAGSNYGYTF.